Given below is one TCR beta chain in context. PCR involved 60 Vbeta and 13 Jbeta primers. Only in-frame clones appear in the TCRdb table, and some are missing; sequencing was by immunoSEQ multiplex PCR. The profile shows under 150,000 clones, 75% to 85% of them singletons. This sample was included in a study of cytomegalovirus exposure and HLA in healthy donors. The V end was cut by 5 bases, the J end by 3 bases, with 15 bases between. The CDR3 totals 15 residues. From germline, CDR1 is MDHEN and CDR2 SYDVKM. This chain uses TRBV28 with TRBJ2-3; D possibly corresponds to TRBD1 (6 bases). The sample comprised PBMCs. The receptor's source is a woman between 40 and 50 years old in good health and CMV-seropositive. CDR3 sequence (DNA): TGTGCCAGCAGTCACGGTGCCCAGGGGACAGATACGCAGTATTTT. It yields the protein CASSHGAQGTDTQYF.